Sequencing of this T cell receptor beta chain was carried out in a study of Ad26.COV2.S vaccination and SARS-CoV-2 variants. Sequenced by immunoSEQ multiplex PCR; TCRdb stores in-frame clones only, minus some. The sample yields around 240,000 clones, 88% seen once. The study's findings and limits: Breadth measured for non-spike TCRs was similar across vaccine and placebo recipients.

The treatment here: around 19 received Ad26.COV2.S at low or high dose, single or two shots; five or six received placebo; per-sample allocation not given. Sampling took place 63 days after the first vaccine or placebo injection. Germline CDR1 SGDLS, CDR2 YYNGEE. This CDR3 is built from 17 residues. V shed 4 bases, J shed 6 bases, and the junction held 14 bases outside the gene matches. In regard to this clone: Its antigen is currently unknown.

V usage is TRBV9 and J usage is TRBJ2-1; TRBD2 aligns across 9 bases. The receptor's source is a person aged 18-65 years who received the Ad26.COV2.S COVID-19 vaccine or a placebo. The material sequenced was peripheral blood, taken in a trial of Ad26.COV2.S vaccine versus placebo. The CDR3 protein is CASSISGRAWFGNEQFF. DNA for the CDR3: TGTGCCAGCAGCATTAGCGGGAGAGCCTGGTTTGGCAATGAGCAGTTCTTC. Full variable domain (missing parts from reference TRBV9 and TRBJ2-1): DSGVTQTPKHLITATGQRVTLRCSPRSGDLSVYWYQQSLDQGLQFLIQYYNGEERAKGNILERFSAQQFPDLHSELNLSSLELGDSALYFCASSISGRAWFGNEQFFGPGTRLTVL.